Included here is one T cell receptor beta chain sequence, with context. As yet, its antigen is unknown. Researchers prepared the TCRbeta library using unique molecular identifiers, the study reports. TCRdb called the PCR reads again in MiXCR, with one record for every CDR3 protein. This sample has some 200,000 distinct CDR3 sequences, with around 8.4% found just once. The record originates from a study of T-cell reconstitution after alpha-beta-depleted transplantation in children. Overall study findings and caveats: About two months after transplant, alpha-beta T cells reportedly came from several hundred expanded graft clones. Once a year had passed after transplant, T-cell counts and diversity came mostly from newly produced T cells. From surviving recipient T cells and thymic progenitors came the high day-60 TCRbeta diversity observed in some patients.

The source is a male patient aged 2 to 9 who had a stem cell transplant for acute myeloid leukemia, so the T cells may come from the graft donor. Sequenced material: PBMCs, mostly from graft donor cells, taken 360 days after TCRalphabeta/CD19-depleted stem cell transplant.

CDR3 residues: CASSWAHNEQFF. The CDR3 DNA is TGTGCCAGCAGCTGGGCACACAATGAGCAGTTCTTC. This chain links TRBV11-2 with TRBJ2-1, with unresolved D. Germline CDR1 and CDR2: SGHAT and FQNNGV. CDR3 size: 12 residues. V shed 4 bases and J shed 5 bases, with 6 bases lying between them.